This entry lists 20 T cell receptor beta chains sequenced from one sample in a study of blood T cell repertoires in COVID-19. Some clones are missing from TCRdb's copy, which holds only in-frame ones; the method was immunoSEQ multiplex PCR. The sample records 250,000 to 300,000 clones, approximately 90% being singletons. Input material: PBMCs or T cells enriched from blood (not recorded which). The receptors shown here come from a woman in her 40s with acute COVID-19.

This clone was detected only once. The rearrangement links TRBV11-2 to TRBJ2-5, with 8 bases identical to TRBD2. Germline V gene sequence: CDR1 SGHAT, CDR2 FQNNGV. This CDR3 has 16 amino acids. After removal of 5 bases from V and 1 base from J, the junction contained 9 bases not matched to a gene. This chain's CDR3 is CASSIRLATVQETQYF. The CDR3 region has the DNA TGTGCCAGCAGCATCCGACTAGCGACCGTCCAAGAGACCCAGTACTTC.

The chain links TRBV7-8 to TRBJ1-1; 12 nucleotides line up with TRBD1. Unmatched junction bases numbered 9, after V lost 6 bases and J lost 10 bases. This CDR3 has 14 residues. Germline loops: CDR1 SGHVS, CDR2 FQNEAQ. The DNA for the CDR3 is TGTGCCAGCAGAGTCCGGGACAGGGGGCGCGGAGCTTTCTTT. Its protein product is CASRVRDRGRGAFF.

This chain uses TRBV14 with TRBJ1-4; 7 bases align to TRBD1. The CDR3 has 17 amino acids. CDR1 is SGHDN, CDR2 FVKESK, per germline. The ends lost 0 bases at V and 6 bases at J; junction bases unmatched: 10. CDR3 nucleotide sequence: TGTGCCAGCAGCCAAGAAACACAGGGACAGTGGGATGAAAAACTGTTTTTT. This gives the protein CASSQETQGQWDEKLFF. The whole variable domain, filled in from reference TRBV14 and TRBJ1-4, reads EAGVTQFPSHSVIEKGQTVTLRCDPISGHDNLYWYRRVMGKEIKFLLHFVKESKQDESGMPNNRFLAERTGGTYSTLKVQPAELEDSGVYFCASSQETQGQWDEKLFFGSGTQLSVL.

This chain connects TRBV11-2 to TRBJ2-3, with a tentative D call TRBD2 (6 bases). The CDR3 runs to 13 residues. Trimming pared 5 bases from V and 6 bases from J, leaving 12 bases between. Germline V CDR1 and CDR2: SGHAT, FQNNGV. The CDR3 DNA sequence: TGTGCCAGCAGCCCCCGCGGAGGGGATACGCAGTATTTT. Its protein product is CASSPRGGDTQYF.

This clone appeared a single time. The rearrangement joins TRBV28 to TRBJ1-5; tentatively, D is TRBD1 (6 bases). Germline V lookup: CDR1 MDHEN, CDR2 SYDVKM. Deletions cut 6 bases from V and 1 base from J, with 16 bases between. The CDR3 contains 16 residues. Here the CDR3 reads CASSLMRRGSNQPQHF. In DNA form, the CDR3 reads TGTGCCAGCAGCTTAATGCGTAGGGGGAGCAATCAGCCCCAGCATTTT.

The chain combines TRBV30 with TRBJ1-3, with unresolved D. This CDR3 contains 17 residues. The germline V and J ends were trimmed by 0 bases and 3 bases, with 18 bases remaining between them. From germline, CDR1 is GTSNPN and CDR2 SVGIG (reference sequence). CDR3 nucleotide sequence: TGTGCCTGGAGTGTAAGGCTTCGCGGGGAATATGGAAACACCATATATTTT. Amino acid sequence: CAWSVRLRGEYGNTIYF.

The genes are TRBV25-1 and TRBJ1-2; TRBD1 is a possible D gene (6 bases). V shed 1 base and J shed 4 bases, with 13 bases lying between them. There are 15 residues in the CDR3. The germline V gene has CDR1 MGHDK and CDR2 SYGVNS. DNA for the CDR3: TGTGCCAGCAGTGAATCTAGGGGGGGAACCTATGGCTACACCTTC. Its translation is CASSESRGGTYGYTF.

The V gene is TRBV7-2, the J gene TRBJ2-2; D call uncertain. Deletions cut 1 base from V and 5 bases from J, with 11 bases between. The CDR3 covers 15 residues. Germline CDR1 SGHTA, CDR2 FQGNSA. The CDR3 nucleotides are TGTGCCAGCAGCTTAGAGATAATAGTAACCGGGGAGCTGTTTTTT. Residues: CASSLEIIVTGELFF.

The CDR3 reads CASSLAGTGGYGYTF. In nucleotides, the CDR3 is TGTGCCAGCAGCTTGGCCGGGACAGGGGGCTATGGCTACACCTTC. The V gene is TRBV11-2, the J gene TRBJ1-2, with 11 bases lining up with TRBD1. The CDR3 has 15 residues. Trimming cost V 3 bases and J 4 bases; bases outside gene matches: 4. The germline V gene encodes CDR1 SGHAT and CDR2 FQNNGV. Complete variable domain (other parts from reference TRBV11-2 and TRBJ1-2): EAGVAQSPRYKIIEKRQSVAFWCNPISGHATLYWYQQILGQGPKLLIQFQNNGVVDDSQLPKDRFSAERLKGVDSTLKIQPAKLEDSAVYLCASSLAGTGGYGYTFGSGTRLTVV.

The sample holds one count of this clone. The genes are TRBV7-2 and TRBJ1-6, with 8 bases matching TRBD1. This CDR3 comprises 15 residues. The germline V gene has CDR1 SGHTA and CDR2 FQGNSA. V was pared by 5 bases and J by 7 bases, with 7 bases of the junction left unmatched. For the CDR3, the DNA is TGTGCCAGCAGCAACGGACAGGGATCAAATTCACCCCTCCACTTT. Protein product: CASSNGQGSNSPLHF.

This clone was observed a handful of times. Other DNA sequences within the sample encode an identical CDR3. The chain combines TRBV7-9 with TRBJ1-1; D not resolved. This CDR3 has 13 amino acids. Trimming took 2 bases from V and 1 from J, leaving 5 bases between them. Germline V CDR1 and CDR2: SEHNR, FQNEAQ (reference sequence). In DNA form, the CDR3 reads TGTGCCAGCAGCTTATCAGGGAACACTGAAGCTTTCTTT. The encoded protein is CASSLSGNTEAFF.

The CDR3, as DNA: TGTGCCAGCAGCTTAGTACAGGGGAAGAACTATGGCTACACCTTC. This translates into CASSLVQGKNYGYTF. The chain uses TRBV13 and TRBJ1-2, with 7 bases that match TRBD1. Germline CDR1 and CDR2: PRHDT and FYEKMQ (reference sequence). The CDR3 has 15 amino acids. V lost 1 base, J lost 2 bases, and 4 bases stayed unmatched.

This chain connects TRBV7-3 to TRBJ2-5, with D perhaps TRBD1 (5 bases). From germline, CDR1 is SGHTA and CDR2 FQGTGA. V lost 0 bases and J 5 bases, leaving 7 bases between the germline ends. The CDR3 is made up of 13 amino acids. The CDR3 sequence: CASSLTKGETQYF. The DNA for the CDR3 is TGTGCCAGCAGCTTAACGAAGGGGGAGACCCAGTACTTC.

The chain is built from TRBV3-1 (or the pseudogene TRBV3-2) and TRBJ1-1, with D perhaps matching TRBD1 (5 bases). The CDR3 is 12 amino acids. Germline V CDR1 and CDR2: LGHDT, YNNKEL (reference sequence). V lost 4 bases and J 2 bases, leaving 5 bases between the germline ends. The chain's CDR3 is CASSRTNTEAFF. CDR3 coding DNA: TGTGCCAGCAGCCGGACAAACACTGAAGCTTTCTTT.

The V and J genes are TRBV30 and TRBJ2-1; 10 bases match TRBD2. The germline gives CDR1 GTSNPN, CDR2 SVGIG (reference sequence). The CDR3 spans 20 residues. V dropped 0 bases and J dropped 2; count of bases not matched to a gene: 16. CDR3: CAWSVPYTSGILYAYNEQFF. The CDR3 DNA sequence: TGTGCCTGGAGTGTACCCTATACTAGCGGGATTCTCTATGCCTACAATGAGCAGTTCTTC.

The V call is TRBV11-3, the J call TRBJ2-1, with 9 bases that match TRBD1. Germline V gives CDR1 SGHNT, CDR2 YENEEA. The CDR3 has 14 residues. The ends lost 5 bases at V and 8 bases at J; junction bases unmatched: 7. The CDR3 spells CASSLGTGWDEQFF. The CDR3 DNA reads as TGTGCCAGCAGCCTCGGGACAGGGTGGGATGAGCAGTTCTTC.

In its sample, this clone was seen once. The CDR3, as DNA: TGTGCCAGCAGCTTAGGGGGACAGGGTGAGACCCAGTACTTC. Its translation is CASSLGGQGETQYF. V gene TRBV7-6 combines with J gene TRBJ2-5; 9 bases match TRBD1. CDR1 is SGHVS, CDR2 FNYEAQ, per germline. V dropped 1 base and J dropped 5; count of bases not matched to a gene: 2. This CDR3 region has 14 residues.

This rearrangement joins TRBV4-1 to TRBJ1-4; possibly TRBD1 for D (6 bases). CDR1 and CDR2 from the germline V gene are MGHRA and YSYEKL. CDR3 length: 15 residues. V dropped 5 bases and J dropped 0 bases, with 10 bases sitting between them. The DNA of the CDR3 is TGCGCCAGCAGCAACCACAGGGCAACTAATGAAAAACTGTTTTTT. Translating gives CASSNHRATNEKLFF.

The chain combines TRBV30 with TRBJ1-6; TRBD1 is a possible D gene (6 bases). Trimming stripped 8 bases from V and 18 bases from J, with 23 bases between. CDR1 is GTSNPN, CDR2 SVGIG, per germline (reference sequence). This CDR3 region has 12 residues. CDR3 DNA sequence: TGTGCCCACGGCAGAGGGACACTGGTAACCCACTTT. This codes for CAHGRGTLVTHF.

This sequence joins TRBV6-6 and TRBJ2-5; D perhaps matches TRBD2 (6 bases). The germline V gene encodes CDR1 MNHNY and CDR2 SVGAGI (reference sequence). This CDR3 has 16 amino acids. V shed 2 bases and J shed 5 bases, with 18 bases lying between them. CDR3 nucleotide sequence: TGTGCCAGCAGTTACATTCCGGGCCCCGGAGGGGAGACCCAGTACTTC. Its translation: CASSYIPGPGGETQYF.